This T cell receptor beta chain came from a study of CD8 T cells in Susac syndrome. The CDR3 runs to 15 residues. V lost 6 bases, J lost 2 bases, and 5 bases stayed unmatched. Looked up from germline, CDR1 is SQVTM and CDR2 is ANQGSEA. RNA in amounts of roughly 0.45 to 1 ug was reverse transcribed with random hexamers. Multiplex PCR with immunoSEQ amplified the TCR beta CDR3 across 54 Vbeta and 13 Jbeta. TCRdb analysed the immunoSEQ multiplex PCR reads with MiXCR anew, one entry per CDR3 protein. The table shows more than 150,000 distinct CDR3 sequences, with around 94% occurring only once. This sequence joins TRBV29-1 and TRBJ2-3; 13 bases line up with TRBD2. Sequenced: CD4+ T cells from PBMCs. This clonotype originated in a human donor in good health. This CDR3 is CSVTSGGADTDTQYF. For the CDR3, the DNA is TGCAGCGTCACTAGCGGGGGGGCCGACACAGATACGCAGTATTTT.